Listed here is a single T cell receptor beta chain. Its antigen remains unknown. TCRdb called the reads again in MiXCR, with one record for every CDR3 protein. This sample has about 100,000 distinct CDR3 sequences, with roughly a quarter found just once. Trimming at V came to 0 bases and at J to 6 bases, leaving 4 bases not matched to a gene. Germline values: CDR1 DFQATT, CDR2 SNEGSKA (reference sequence). This CDR3 has 15 residues. The sample originates from a study of T cell repertoires in cytomegalovirus infection. Study-wide points: Dominating the ex vivo response were TCR beta clonotypes that were CMV-specific and HLA-C-restricted.

The sequenced sample was CD8+ T cells from PBMCs. The clonotype was recovered from a human donor in good health (CMV status not recorded). Some clones in this sample may be carry-over from other donors' samples. The chain uses TRBV20-1 and TRBJ2-3; TRBD1 aligns across 12 bases. The CDR3 nucleotides read TGCAGTGCTAGAGATTATGGGACAGGGGGCGATACGCAGTATTTT. It translates to CSARDYGTGGDTQYF.